The text below deals with one T cell receptor (beta chain). Other DNA sequences in the same sample also yield this CDR3. The data derive from a study of blood T cell repertoires in COVID-19. Study details: From T cells, B-cell-depleted T cells, or PBMCs came the material, which was cDNA or gDNA.

TCRdb's copy holds only in-frame clones and misses some; the assay was immunoSEQ multiplex PCR. Of roughly 86,000 clones listed, around 85% are singletons. CDR3 length: 11 amino acids. V shed 2 bases and J shed 8 bases, with 6 bases lying between them. The chain uses TRBV12-3 or TRBV12-4 and TRBJ1-1; the D gene is possibly TRBD1 (6 bases). The source of this sequence is an elderly woman with COVID-19, enrolled during active disease. Sequencing input: peripheral blood. The CDR3 DNA is TGTGCCAGCAGTTTAAGGGGGGAAGCTTTCTTT. Translated: CASSLRGEAFF.